This T cell receptor beta chain appears in the sequencing data of a study of T cell responses to AZD1222 COVID-19 vaccine. Study-wide results and limits: Researchers took repertoire samples only after the peak T cell response had come. Two doses of AZD1222 preceded a rise in Spike-specific TCR breadth and depth. Close to half of all spike-specific TCRs reportedly target regions of the variants that are unmutated.

Doses given second, at about 4 or about 12 weeks, were pooled. In germline, CDR1 is SNHLY, CDR2 FYNNEI. With 4 bases clipped from V and 5 bases from J, the junction kept 4 bases outside the gene matches. The CDR3 totals 14 residues. Turning to this clone: Its target is unknown.

TCRdb's copy holds only in-frame clones and misses some; the assay was immunoSEQ multiplex PCR. The sample consists of 150,000 to 200,000 clones, about 90% of them appearing once. The sample here was peripheral blood, taken 28 days after the second AZD1222 dose. The TCR was taken from an adult who received the AZD1222 COVID-19 vaccine. The chain is built from TRBV2 and TRBJ2-5, with 10 bases fitting TRBD1. CDR3 coding DNA: TGTGCCAGCAGTGCGGACAGGGGGTTTGAGACCCAGTACTTC. This translates into CASSADRGFETQYF.